A selection of T cell receptor beta chains follows, all from one sample in a study of cytomegalovirus exposure and HLA in healthy donors. The repertoire was sequenced with immunoSEQ multiplex PCR; TCRdb's copy has only in-frame clones and lacks some. Of roughly 170,000 clones in the sample, 83% were seen once. Sequencing was performed on PBMCs. Receptors originate from a man aged 50 or older in good health and CMV-seronegative. Each CDR3 is given with its conserved first and last residue. A D gene is named only where the DNA matches it firmly. For some rows the clone size is stated as once, few or many, or as a class when expanded; others skip it.

J gene | clone size | V gene | D gene | CDR3 DNA | CDR3 protein
TRBJ2-2 | few | TRBV11-2 | NA | TGTGCCAGCATGGGCGTATTCGCCGGGGAGCTGTTTTTT | CASMGVFAGELFF
TRBJ2-1 | few | TRBV4-1 | TRBD2 | TGCGCCAGCAGCCAAGAGGGACTAGTGAGCCTTCTGTTCTTC | CASSQEGLVSLLFF
TRBJ1-1 | once | TRBV30 | TRBD1 | TGTGCCTGGAGTCGACAGGGGAACACTGAAGCTTTCTTT | CAWSRQGNTEAFF
TRBJ2-1 | NA | TRBV6-1 | NA | TGTGCCAGCAGGAGTTACAATGAGCAGTTCTTC | CASRSYNEQFF
TRBJ2-5 | NA | TRBV18 | NA | TGTGCCAGCTCACCACTGGGGGGAGAGACCCAGTACTTC | CASSPLGGETQYF
TRBJ2-2 | NA | TRBV11-3 | NA | TGTGCCAGCAGCCCTGGAGGTAGCGTTGTCGCCGGGGAGCTGTTTTTT | CASSPGGSVVAGELFF
TRBJ2-3 | NA | TRBV7-9 | TRBD2 | TGTGCCAGCAGCCTCACTAGCGGGGGGCGAGCACGGTCCGGAGATACGCAGTATTTT | CASSLTSGGRARSGDTQYF
TRBJ1-6 | NA | TRBV5-6 | NA | TGTGCCAGCAGCTTGGCGTTGTTCCAGGGGTTGTCTTCACCCCTCCACTTT | CASSLALFQGLSSPLHF
TRBJ2-1 | NA | TRBV7-9 | TRBD1 | TGTGCCAGCAGCTTCGGACAGGTCAACAATGAGCAGTTCTTC | CASSFGQVNNEQFF
TRBJ2-3 | NA | TRBV6-4 | TRBD2 | TGTGCCAGCAGTGACACCTTCGCGGGAGGGCATACGCAGTATTTT | CASSDTFAGGHTQYF
TRBJ2-1 | NA | TRBV7-2 | TRBD2 | TGTGCCAGCAGCTACAGTCAGTTAGCGGGAGGGCCGAGGAATGAGCAGTTCTTC | CASSYSQLAGGPRNEQFF
TRBJ2-1 | few | TRBV5-1 | TRBD2 | TGCGCCAGCAGCGTGATTGGTAGCGGGGGGGTTTCCAATGAGCAGTTCTTC | CASSVIGSGGVSNEQFF
TRBJ2-2 | NA | TRBV6-4 | TRBD1 | TGTGCCAGCAGTCCCCAGGGGGCGCGCACCGGGGAGCTGTTTTTT | CASSPQGARTGELFF
TRBJ1-2 | NA | TRBV5-1 | TRBD1 | TGCGCCAGCAGCTTGGAAGGGACAGGGTGGGGTGGCTACACCTTC | CASSLEGTGWGGYTF
TRBJ2-1 | NA | TRBV7-2 | TRBD2 | TGTGCCAGCAGCCTCACTAGCGGGGGGCGTATTGAGCAGTTCTTC | CASSLTSGGRIEQFF
TRBJ2-7 | NA | TRBV7-9 | NA | TGTGCCAGCAGCTTAGGTCTCAGCTCCTACGAGCAGTACTTC | CASSLGLSSYEQYF
TRBJ2-5 | NA | TRBV11-2 | NA | TGTGCCAGCAGCCCGTTCCTCCGCGGGACCCAGTACTTC | CASSPFLRGTQYF
TRBJ2-7 | NA | TRBV7-9 | NA | TGTGCCAGCAGCCCCTCTTACGAGCAGTACTTC | CASSPSYEQYF
TRBJ1-1 | few | TRBV29-1 | TRBD1 | TGCAGCGTCACCGAGGACAGGGCGATAGCTTTCTTT | CSVTEDRAIAFF
TRBJ2-3 | NA | TRBV7-2 | TRBD2 | TGTGCCAGCAGCCTCTCTAGCGGGGGGGCCTCAGATACGCAGTATTTT | CASSLSSGGASDTQYF
TRBJ1-5 | NA | TRBV30 | TRBD1 | TGTGCCTGGAGTGGGTCCAGGGGGGACCAGCCCCAGCATTTT | CAWSGSRGDQPQHF
TRBJ1-3 | few | TRBV30 | NA | TGTGCCTGGAGGGGAAGGGGCTCTGGAAACACCATATATTTT | CAWRGRGSGNTIYF
TRBJ2-7 | NA | TRBV4-1 | NA | TGCGCCAGCAGCCTACAGACGTCACGTCTAACCTACGAGCAGTACTTC | CASSLQTSRLTYEQYF
TRBJ2-3 | NA | TRBV5-1 | TRBD2 | TGCGCCAGCAGCTTGGGCAGACTAGCGGGGGGGTTCGCAGATACGCAGTATTTT | CASSLGRLAGGFADTQYF
TRBJ2-1 | NA | TRBV5-1 | NA | TGCGCCAGCAGCTTGCGGGTTAGCTCCTACAATGAGCAGTTCTTC | CASSLRVSSYNEQFF
TRBJ2-7 | few | TRBV7-2 | TRBD2 | TGTGCCAGCAGCTTAATGGGACTAGCGGCATCCTACGAGCAGTACTTC | CASSLMGLAASYEQYF
TRBJ2-3 | NA | TRBV19 | TRBD1 | TGTGCCAGTAGGGACAGGGGAAGCGCAGATACGCAGTATTTT | CASRDRGSADTQYF
TRBJ1-3 | NA | TRBV4-3 | NA | TGCGCCAGCAGCCAAGAGAGTACAGGGATTGGAAACACCATATATTTT | CASSQESTGIGNTIYF
TRBJ2-5 | NA | TRBV19 | NA | TGTGCCAGTAGTATAGGTAGGGGAGAGACCCAGTACTTC | CASSIGRGETQYF
TRBJ2-1 | NA | TRBV28 | NA | TGTGCCAGCAGTTCGGCGGGAACGGCAAATGAGCAGTTCTTC | CASSSAGTANEQFF
TRBJ2-1 | NA | TRBV30 | TRBD2 | TGTGCCTGGAGTGTAGGTAGCGGGAGAATCGATGAGCAGTTCTTC | CAWSVGSGRIDEQFF
TRBJ2-1 | NA | TRBV5-6 | TRBD2 | TGTGCCAGCAGCTTGGGCTTAGCGGGAGGCAATGAGCAGTTCTTC | CASSLGLAGGNEQFF
TRBJ1-3 | few | TRBV19 | NA | TGTGCCAGTAGTCCCCCGACAGCCTATGGAAACACCATATATTTT | CASSPPTAYGNTIYF
TRBJ1-1 | NA | TRBV7-3 | NA | TGTGCCAGCAGCCAACAGACAGACACTGAAGCTTTCTTT | CASSQQTDTEAFF
TRBJ2-7 | NA | TRBV5-4 | TRBD1 | TGTGCCAGCAGCCGACAGGGGACCTACGAGCAGTACTTC | CASSRQGTYEQYF
TRBJ2-5 | NA | TRBV7-2 | NA | TGTGCCAGCAGCTTAGTTGGTGGAGGAGAGACCCAGTACTTC | CASSLVGGGETQYF
TRBJ2-2 | NA | TRBV5-1 | TRBD1 | TGCGCCAGCAGCTCCGGGACAGGGGTGAACACCGGGGAGCTGTTTTTT | CASSSGTGVNTGELFF
TRBJ1-5 | NA | TRBV27 | NA | TGTGCCAGCTCGCGGCTCAGGGGAACGGAGCCCCAGCATTTT | CASSRLRGTEPQHF
TRBJ1-5 | NA | TRBV19 | NA | TGTGCCAGTAGTATCACGGGTAGCAATCAGCCCCAGCATTTT | CASSITGSNQPQHF
TRBJ1-3 | NA | TRBV5-4 | TRBD1 | TGTGCCAGCAGCCACATCACGGACAGGGCTGGAAACACCATATATTTT | CASSHITDRAGNTIYF
TRBJ1-4 | NA | TRBV7-7 | NA | TGTGCTAGCAGCTTAAGCTCCGGGTTTGGTGAAAAACTGTTTTTT | CASSLSSGFGEKLFF
TRBJ1-6 | NA | TRBV15 | NA | TGTGCCACCAGCAGAGATCGAGGTTTCGGATCACCCCTCCACTTT | CATSRDRGFGSPLHF
TRBJ2-1 | NA | TRBV5-4 | NA | TGTGCCAGCAGCCCTAAACTAGTCGGGGTGAACAATGAGCAGTTCTTC | CASSPKLVGVNNEQFF
TRBJ2-1 | few | TRBV28 | TRBD2 | TGTGCCAGCAGCACTAGCGGGAGGGGATCCTACAATGAGCAGTTCTTC | CASSTSGRGSYNEQFF
TRBJ2-5 | NA | TRBV4-2 | TRBD2 | TGTGCCAGCAGCCAAGGATCATCCGGGGGGGGAGGGGAGACCCAGTACTTC | CASSQGSSGGGGETQYF
TRBJ1-2 | NA | TRBV10-2 | TRBD1 | TGCGCCAGCGCCAACAGGGGTAGGGTGAATGGCTACACCTTC | CASANRGRVNGYTF
TRBJ2-5 | few | TRBV10-3 | NA | TGTGCCATCAGAAATGGTCGGCAAGAGACCCAGTACTTC | CAIRNGRQETQYF
TRBJ2-7 | NA | TRBV30 | TRBD1 | TGTGCCTGGGGACAGGGGATGGAACAGCAGTACTTC | CAWGQGMEQQYF
TRBJ2-7 | NA | TRBV10-3 | NA | TGTGCCATCAGTGATACAGGGCCGTTCGAGCAGTACTTC | CAISDTGPFEQYF